The 32 T cell receptor beta chains given below trace back to one sample, sequenced in a study of blood T cell repertoires in COVID-19. Some clones are missing from TCRdb's copy, which holds only in-frame ones; the method was immunoSEQ multiplex PCR. This sample has 120,000 to 150,000 clones; 87% occur once, and the top ten carry 4%. Sequencing was performed on PBMCs or T cells enriched from blood (not recorded which). The source is a woman aged 40 to 55 who had been exposed to COVID-19.

The V and J genes are TRBV7-9 and TRBJ2-7; possible D gene TRBD2, 6 bases. V was trimmed by 1 base and J by 2 bases, leaving 12 bases between them. The CDR3 spans 15 residues. CDR1 and CDR2 from the germline V gene are SEHNR and FQNEAQ (reference sequence). The CDR3 sequence: CASSLGGGAAYEQYF. In nucleotides, the CDR3 is TGTGCCAGCAGCTTAGGAGGAGGGGCGGCCTACGAGCAGTACTTC.

The chain joins TRBV5-1 to TRBJ1-3; the D gene is possibly TRBD1 (5 bases). The length of the CDR3 is 14 residues. CDR1 and CDR2 (germline): SGHRS, YFSETQ. With 0 bases removed from V and 5 bases from J, the gap between germline ends came to 9 bases. As DNA, the CDR3 is TGCGCCAGCAGCTTGGAGGGGAGGCGAAACACCATATATTTT. Its protein product is CASSLEGRRNTIYF.

This chain uses TRBV6-4 with TRBJ2-1; a weak D match, TRBD1 (6 bases). The V end lost 0 bases, the J end lost 7 bases, and 16 bases lay between the germline ends. Germline V CDR1 and CDR2: MRHNA, SNTAGT. This CDR3 is built from 16 residues. The CDR3 coding sequence is TGTGCCAGCAGTGACTCGGTAAGACAGGCTATGAATGAGCAGTTCTTC. Protein: CASSDSVRQAMNEQFF.

The rearrangement joins TRBV9 to TRBJ2-7, with 8 nucleotides matching TRBD2. In germline, CDR1 is SGDLS, CDR2 YYNGEE. The CDR3 sequence is 15 residues long. Trimming took 0 bases from V and 7 from J; bases not matched to a gene: 9. The CDR3 DNA follows: TGTGCCAGCAGCGTAGGGCCAGGATTAGCGGGGGAGCAGTACTTC. It specifies CASSVGPGLAGEQYF.

The CDR3 DNA reads as TGTGCCAGCAGCGATCCTCCGGGAGGGCGGGGAGATACGCAGTATTTT. Protein: CASSDPPGGRGDTQYF. V gene TRBV11-1 combines with J gene TRBJ2-3; 8 nucleotides line up with TRBD2. The CDR3 runs to 16 residues. Germline lookup yields CDR1 SGHAT and CDR2 FQDESV (reference sequence). V was pared by 5 bases and J by 5 bases, with 12 bases of the junction left unmatched.

Written as DNA, the CDR3 is TGTGCCAGCAGGCCTAGCGGATCCTACAATGAGCAGTTCTTC. Translation gives CASRPSGSYNEQFF. The chain couples TRBV6-2 or TRBV6-3 to TRBJ2-1, with 7 bases aligning to TRBD2. This CDR3 contains 14 residues. Per germline, CDR1 MNHEY and CDR2 SVGEGT. With V trimmed by 6 bases and J by 1 base, 3 bases remained unmatched.

The rearrangement uses TRBV5-1 and TRBJ2-5; 7 positions match TRBD1. Per the germline V gene, CDR1 is SGHRS and CDR2 is YFSETQ. This CDR3 spans 14 amino acids. The J segment lost 1 base and the V segment lost 3 bases, leaving 3 bases of the junction unmatched. The CDR3 region has the DNA TGCGCCAGCAGCTCGGGGACAGCCCAAGAGACCCAGTACTTC. Its protein is CASSSGTAQETQYF.

This clone showed up just once. This sequence joins TRBV5-5 and TRBJ1-1, with D unclear. The germline V gene encodes CDR1 SGHKS and CDR2 YYEKEE (reference sequence). Trimming took 3 bases from V and 0 from J, leaving 18 bases between them. The CDR3 sequence is 17 residues long. In DNA, the CDR3 is TGTGCCAGCAGCTATACAGCCACCTTGAATTTGAACACTGAAGCTTTCTTT. Its protein product is CASSYTATLNLNTEAFF.

This chain links TRBV10-1 with TRBJ2-7; maybe TRBD1 (5 bases). Germline V gene lookup returns CDR1 WNHNN and CDR2 SYGVQD (reference sequence). With 6 bases removed from V and 7 bases from J, the gap between germline ends came to 16 bases. The CDR3 is 13 residues long. DNA for the CDR3: TGCGCCAGCAGCGAAAATGGGGCAGGGGAGCAGTACTTC. Amino acid sequence: CASSENGAGEQYF.

The chain has TRBV28 and TRBJ2-7, with 7 bases matching TRBD1. V shed 5 bases, J shed 2 bases, and the junction held 3 bases outside the gene matches. Germline CDR1 MDHEN, CDR2 SYDVKM. The CDR3 sequence is 13 residues long. The CDR3 nucleotides are TGTGCCAGCAGTCTGACAGGGCCCTACGAGCAGTACTTC. Its translation: CASSLTGPYEQYF.

CDR3 residues: CASSSLGGSAVYGYTF. CDR3 bases: TGTGCCAGCAGTTCGCTTGGGGGGAGCGCCGTCTATGGCTACACCTTC. The V and J genes are TRBV28 and TRBJ1-2, with D possibly matching TRBD1 (5 bases). Germline assignment: CDR1 MDHEN and CDR2 SYDVKM. The CDR3 is 16 amino acids. With 4 bases removed from V and 4 bases from J, the gap between germline ends came to 19 bases.

This chain links TRBV5-4 with TRBJ1-1; possibly TRBD1 for D (5 bases). Trimming removed 0 bases at V and 0 bases at J, with 9 bases between. The CDR3 is made up of 15 amino acids. Per the germline V gene, CDR1 is SGHNT and CDR2 is YYREEE (reference sequence). CDR3 sequence reads: CASSLAGDMNTEAFF. DNA of the CDR3: TGTGCCAGCAGCTTGGCGGGGGATATGAACACTGAAGCTTTCTTT.

This chain uses TRBV11-2 with TRBJ2-7; 9 bases align to TRBD2. The ends lost 3 bases at V and 2 bases at J; junction bases unmatched: 5. The CDR3 contains 15 residues. The germline V gene encodes CDR1 SGHAT and CDR2 FQNNGV. The CDR3 is CASSFATSGTYEQYF. CDR3 bases: TGTGCCAGCAGCTTCGCGACTAGCGGTACCTACGAGCAGTACTTC.

This chain connects TRBV5-1 to TRBJ1-1; D gene unclear. The V gene's germline CDR1 is SGHRS and CDR2 YFSETQ. The V end lost 4 bases, the J end lost 11 bases, and 18 bases lay between the germline ends. The length of the CDR3 is 13 residues. The CDR3 sequence: CASSAGEKGRAFF. The DNA of the CDR3 is TGCGCCAGCAGCGCGGGCGAGAAGGGTAGGGCTTTCTTT. The variable domain in full, completed from reference TRBV5-1 and TRBJ1-1, reads KAGVTQTPRYLIKTRGQQVTLSCSPISGHRSVSWYQQTPGQGLQFLFEYFSETQRNKGNFPGRFSGRQFSNSRSEMNVSTLELGDSALYLCASSAGEKGRAFFGQGTRLTVV.

CDR3 nucleotides: TGTGCCAGCAGCTTAGTGGGGGGGCGGAAAGGAGAGCAGTACTTC. Encoded protein: CASSLVGGRKGEQYF. The chain joins TRBV7-9 to TRBJ2-7, with a tentative D call TRBD2 (7 bases). Germline CDR1 is SEHNR and CDR2 is FQNEAQ (reference sequence). The length of the CDR3 is 15 residues. V shed 1 base and J shed 7 bases, with 17 bases lying between them.

This clone was observed a handful of times. The chain recombines TRBV9 with TRBJ1-1, with 8 bases matching TRBD1. The V gene end was trimmed by 3 bases and the J gene end by 5 bases; junction bases not matched to a gene: 6. Germline loops: CDR1 SGDLS, CDR2 YYNGEE. CDR3 length equals 14 residues. The CDR3 loop reads CASSARQGQTEAFF. In DNA form, the CDR3 reads TGTGCCAGCAGCGCGAGACAGGGGCAGACTGAAGCTTTCTTT.

The rearrangement uses TRBV28 and TRBJ2-5; 8 bases fit TRBD1. This CDR3 comprises 16 residues. V dropped 4 bases and J dropped 2; count of bases not matched to a gene: 9. Germline lookup yields CDR1 MDHEN and CDR2 SYDVKM. For the CDR3, the DNA is TGTGCCAGCAGTTCCTCCGGACAGGGTTTTCAAGAGACCCAGTACTTC. This codes for CASSSSGQGFQETQYF.

The chain uses TRBV3-1 (or the pseudogene TRBV3-2) and TRBJ2-3, with D possibly matching TRBD1 (8 bases). From germline, CDR1 is LGHDT and CDR2 YNNKEL (reference sequence). The CDR3 covers 15 residues. Trimming took off 4 bases at V and 4 bases at J, with 15 bases between the two ends. The CDR3 DNA is TGTGCCAGCAGCCCTCGACAGGGGAGGGCAGATACGCAGTATTTT. It encodes CASSPRQGRADTQYF.

This chain joins TRBV15 and TRBJ2-3, with TRBD2 matching 9 bases. Germline V gene sequence: CDR1 LNHNV, CDR2 YYDKDF (reference sequence). V lost 0 bases, J lost 6 bases, and 10 bases stayed unmatched. The CDR3 extends over 17 amino acids. CDR3 sequence: CATSRDSAGGPKDTQYF. The DNA for the CDR3 is TGTGCCACCAGCAGAGATTCGGCGGGGGGGCCGAAGGATACGCAGTATTTT. The full variable domain, completed using reference TRBV15 and TRBJ2-3, is DAMVIQNPRYQVTQFGKPVTLSCSQTLNHNVMYWYQQKSSQAPKLLFHYYDKDFNNEADTPDNFQSRRPNTSFCFLDIRSPGLGDTAMYLCATSRDSAGGPKDTQYFGPGTRLTVL.

The chain couples TRBV18 to TRBJ2-1; 9 bases fit TRBD2. Germline V gives CDR1 KGHSH, CDR2 LQKENI. Trimming cost V 2 bases and J 3 bases; bases outside gene matches: 14. The CDR3 consists of 19 residues. Here the CDR3 DNA reads TGTGCCAGCTCACCATCGCCGTTTGCGGGGGGGGAAGACTACAATGAGCAGTTCTTC. Encoded protein: CASSPSPFAGGEDYNEQFF.

The chain employs TRBV25-1 and TRBJ2-5; 10 bases are a match to TRBD1. With 2 bases clipped from V and 5 bases from J, the junction kept 5 bases outside the gene matches. Germline lookup yields CDR1 MGHDK and CDR2 SYGVNS. This CDR3 comprises 15 residues. The DNA for the CDR3 is TGTGCCAGCAGTGAAAGGGACAGGGGTGGGGAGACCCAGTACTTC. Translated: CASSERDRGGETQYF.

The chain joins TRBV18 to TRBJ2-7, with TRBD1 identical over 7 bases. V shed 2 bases, J shed 0 bases, and the junction held 4 bases outside the gene matches. The CDR3 extends over 15 amino acids. Germline V lookup: CDR1 KGHSH, CDR2 LQKENI. CDR3 protein: CASSPLGDSSYEQYF. As DNA, the CDR3 is TGTGCCAGCTCACCATTGGGGGACAGCTCCTACGAGCAGTACTTC.

A remark on this clone: Other DNA variants within this sample encode the same CDR3. This sequence joins TRBV3-1 (or the pseudogene TRBV3-2) and TRBJ2-5; 9 bases map to TRBD1. The CDR3 contains 15 residues. Germline V CDR1 and CDR2: LGHDT, YNNKEL (reference sequence). Losses at the gene ends were 1 base for V and 5 bases for J; bases not matched to a gene: 5. The CDR3 loop is CASSQGTGGRETQYF. CDR3 DNA sequence: TGTGCCAGCAGCCAAGGAACAGGGGGCCGGGAGACCCAGTACTTC.

The V gene is TRBV19, the J gene TRBJ2-7, with 8 positions matching TRBD1. Germline lookup yields CDR1 LNHDA and CDR2 SQIVND (reference sequence). The CDR3 length is 13 residues. J was trimmed by 1 base and V by 10 bases; bases with no gene match: 6. The CDR3 here is CATKGTGSYEQYF. In nucleotides, the CDR3 is TGTGCCACCAAAGGGACAGGTTCCTACGAGCAGTACTTC.

The chain is built from TRBV19 and TRBJ1-1; 10 nucleotides line up with TRBD1. The CDR3 has 16 residues. CDR1 is LNHDA, CDR2 SQIVND, per germline (reference sequence). With V trimmed by 5 bases and J by 5 bases, 11 bases remained unmatched. The CDR3 reads CASSLGTGEGGTEAFF. CDR3 coding DNA: TGTGCCAGTAGTCTCGGGACAGGGGAAGGAGGAACTGAAGCTTTCTTT.

The rearrangement uses TRBV7-3 and TRBJ2-5; 9 bases are shared with TRBD2. The CDR3 runs 16 residues. Germline V lookup: CDR1 SGHTA, CDR2 FQGTGA. J lost 4 bases, V lost 1 base, and 7 bases had no gene match. DNA for the CDR3: TGTGCCAGCAGCTTAAAGGCGGGGGGGTCTGGAGAGACCCAGTACTTC. Its translation: CASSLKAGGSGETQYF. Complete variable domain (other parts from reference TRBV7-3 and TRBJ2-5): GAGVSQTPSNKVTEKGKYVELRCDPISGHTALYWYRQSLGQGPEFLIYFQGTGAADDSGLPNDRFFAVRPEGSVSTLKIQRTERGDSAVYLCASSLKAGGSGETQYFGPGTRLLVL.

The V call is TRBV5-1, the J call TRBJ1-1; TRBD1 aligns across 7 bases. CDR1 and CDR2 from the germline V gene are SGHRS and YFSETQ. The CDR3 totals 14 residues. V shed 2 bases, J shed 2 bases, and the junction held 3 bases outside the gene matches. The CDR3 bases are TGCGCCAGCAGCTTCGACAGGGCCAACACTGAAGCTTTCTTT. Protein product: CASSFDRANTEAFF.

The chain combines TRBV4-3 with TRBJ2-2; TRBD2 aligns across 9 bases. The CDR3 contains 16 residues. After removal of 0 bases from V and 4 bases from J, the junction contained 3 bases not matched to a gene. Germline assignment: CDR1 LGHNA and CDR2 YSLEER. CDR3 sequence (DNA): TGCGCCAGCAGCCAAGAGGGCGGGAGGGGCACCGGGGAGCTGTTTTTT. It specifies CASSQEGGRGTGELFF.

Written as DNA, the CDR3 is TGCGCCAGCAGCCAAGAATGGGGCTCACCCCTCCACTTT. It translates to CASSQEWGSPLHF. The gene calls are TRBV4-1 and TRBJ1-6; a possible D gene is TRBD1 (5 bases). Trimming cost V 0 bases and J 10 bases, with 7 bases left between them. Germline V gene lookup returns CDR1 MGHRA and CDR2 YSYEKL. This CDR3 region has 13 residues.

V is TRBV27 and J is TRBJ1-6; a possible D gene is TRBD1 (5 bases). Germline V gives CDR1 MNHEY, CDR2 SMNVEV (reference sequence). This CDR3 contains 14 residues. Trimming removed 5 bases from V and 8 bases from J, with 13 bases in between. CDR3 sequence: CASSDWTGDSPLHF. The CDR3 DNA is TGTGCCAGCAGTGATTGGACGGGGGATTCACCCCTCCACTTT.

This chain links TRBV2 with TRBJ2-5; 7 bases agree with TRBD1. This CDR3 contains 15 residues. Per the germline V gene, CDR1 is SNHLY and CDR2 is FYNNEI. The ends lost 7 bases at V and 5 bases at J; junction bases unmatched: 13. In DNA form, the CDR3 reads TGTGCCAGCACCCGAGGGGGCCTCTTAACGGAGACCCAGTACTTC. Residues: CASTRGGLLTETQYF.

V usage is TRBV27 and J usage is TRBJ1-6, with 9 bases that match TRBD1. The CDR3 contains 13 residues. Trimming cost V 4 bases and J 9 bases; bases outside gene matches: 1. In germline, CDR1 is MNHEY, CDR2 SMNVEV (reference sequence). The CDR3 region has the DNA TGTGCCAGCAGTTGGGACAGGGTTTCACCCCTCCACTTT. Translating it yields CASSWDRVSPLHF.